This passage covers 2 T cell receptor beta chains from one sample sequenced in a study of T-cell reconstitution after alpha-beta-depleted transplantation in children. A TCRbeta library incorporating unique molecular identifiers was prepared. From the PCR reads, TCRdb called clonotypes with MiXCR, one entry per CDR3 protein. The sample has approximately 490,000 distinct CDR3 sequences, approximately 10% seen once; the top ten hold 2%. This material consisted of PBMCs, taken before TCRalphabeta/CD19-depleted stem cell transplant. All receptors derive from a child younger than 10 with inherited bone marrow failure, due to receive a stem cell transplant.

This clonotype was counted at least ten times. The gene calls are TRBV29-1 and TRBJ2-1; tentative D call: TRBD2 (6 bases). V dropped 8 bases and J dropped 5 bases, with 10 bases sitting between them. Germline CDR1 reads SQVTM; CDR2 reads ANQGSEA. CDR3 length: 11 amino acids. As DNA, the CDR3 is TGCAGCCACGGGACTGACAATGAGCAGTTCTTC. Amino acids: CSHGTDNEQFF.

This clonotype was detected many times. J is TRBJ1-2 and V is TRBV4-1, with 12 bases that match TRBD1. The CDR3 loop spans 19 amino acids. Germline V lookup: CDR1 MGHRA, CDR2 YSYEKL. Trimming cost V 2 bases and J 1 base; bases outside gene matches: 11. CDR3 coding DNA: TGCGCCAGCAGCCAACCTACCCGGGACAGGGGGCGCGATAACTATGGCTACACCTTC. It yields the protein CASSQPTRDRGRDNYGYTF.